This record covers a single T cell receptor (beta chain). The antigen is unknown. The data originate from a study of cytomegalovirus exposure and HLA in healthy donors. Study-level findings and limits: The study listed some 160 cytomegalovirus-associated TCR beta chains.

V dropped 4 bases and J dropped 4 bases, with 11 bases sitting between them. The CDR3 is 13 residues long. Germline CDR1 is SGHNT and CDR2 is YYREEE (reference sequence). Profiling relied on immunoSEQ multiplex PCR, and the TCRdb table lists in-frame clones only, not all of them. The sample has some 140,000 clones, roughly nine tenths seen once. This receptor was identified in a man between 18 and 35 years old in good health and CMV-seronegative. The chain combines TRBV5-4 with TRBJ1-2; D is perhaps TRBD1 (6 bases). The sequenced material came from PBMCs. Written as DNA, the CDR3 is TGTGCCAGCAGCCCGGGGGGCGGCTATGGCTACACCTTC. Its translation is CASSPGGGYGYTF.